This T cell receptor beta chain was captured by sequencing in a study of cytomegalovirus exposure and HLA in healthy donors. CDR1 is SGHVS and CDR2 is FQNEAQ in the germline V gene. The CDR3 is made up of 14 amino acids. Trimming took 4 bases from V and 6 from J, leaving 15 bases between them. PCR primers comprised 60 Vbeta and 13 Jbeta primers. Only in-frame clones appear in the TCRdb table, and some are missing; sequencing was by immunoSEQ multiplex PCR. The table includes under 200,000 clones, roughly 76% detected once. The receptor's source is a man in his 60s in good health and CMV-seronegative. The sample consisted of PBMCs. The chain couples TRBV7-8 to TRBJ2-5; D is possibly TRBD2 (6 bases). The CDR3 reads CASSSKGRGKTQYF. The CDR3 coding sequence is TGTGCCAGCAGCTCAAAGGGGCGCGGGAAGACCCAGTACTTC.